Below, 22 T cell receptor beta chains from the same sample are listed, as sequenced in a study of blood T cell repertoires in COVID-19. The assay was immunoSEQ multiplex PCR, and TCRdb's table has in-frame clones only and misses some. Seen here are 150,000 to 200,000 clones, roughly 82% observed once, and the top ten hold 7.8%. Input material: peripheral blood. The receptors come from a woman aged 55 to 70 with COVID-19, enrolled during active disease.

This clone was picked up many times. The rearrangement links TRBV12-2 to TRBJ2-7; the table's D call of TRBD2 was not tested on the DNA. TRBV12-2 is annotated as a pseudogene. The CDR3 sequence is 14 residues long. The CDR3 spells CASRFRDYKYEQYV. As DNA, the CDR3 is TGTGCAAGTCGCTTCAGGGACTACAAATACGAGCAGTACGTC.

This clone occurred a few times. CDR3 residues: CASSPTGTGGYSYNEQFF. The CDR3 nucleotides read TGCGCCAGCAGTCCGACCGGGACAGGGGGCTACTCCTACAATGAGCAGTTCTTC. The chain has TRBV23-1 and TRBJ2-1, with 12 bases fitting TRBD1. TRBV23-1 is an ORF for which the function is uncertain. The trim removed 4 bases at V and 0 bases at J, leaving 7 bases unmatched. The CDR3 has 18 amino acids.

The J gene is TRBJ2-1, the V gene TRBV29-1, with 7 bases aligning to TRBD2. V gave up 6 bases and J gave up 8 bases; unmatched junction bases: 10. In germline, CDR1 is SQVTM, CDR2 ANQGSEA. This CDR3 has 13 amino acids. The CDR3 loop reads CSVGGVLGDEQFF. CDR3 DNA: TGCAGCGTGGGGGGGGTCCTGGGTGATGAGCAGTTCTTC.

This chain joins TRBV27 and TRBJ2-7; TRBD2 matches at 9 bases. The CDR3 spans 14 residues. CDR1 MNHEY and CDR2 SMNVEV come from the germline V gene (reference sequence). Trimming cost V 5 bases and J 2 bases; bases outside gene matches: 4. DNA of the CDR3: TGTGCCAGCAGTAGAGCGGGGGGTACCTACGAGCAGTACGTC. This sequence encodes CASSRAGGTYEQYV.

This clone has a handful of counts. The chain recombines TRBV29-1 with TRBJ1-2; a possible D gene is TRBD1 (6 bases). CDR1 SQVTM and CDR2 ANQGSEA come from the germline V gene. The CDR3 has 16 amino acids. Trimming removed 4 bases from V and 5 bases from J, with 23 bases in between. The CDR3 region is CSVVTLGQILTYGYTF. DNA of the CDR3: TGCAGCGTTGTCACTCTTGGACAGATATTAACTTATGGCTACACCTTC.

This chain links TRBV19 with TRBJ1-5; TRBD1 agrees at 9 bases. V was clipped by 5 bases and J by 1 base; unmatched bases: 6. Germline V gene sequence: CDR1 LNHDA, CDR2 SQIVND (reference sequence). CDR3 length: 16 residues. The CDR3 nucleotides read TGTGCCAGTAGTCGGACAGGGGTTTGGAGCAATCAGCCCCAGCATTTT. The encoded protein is CASSRTGVWSNQPQHF.

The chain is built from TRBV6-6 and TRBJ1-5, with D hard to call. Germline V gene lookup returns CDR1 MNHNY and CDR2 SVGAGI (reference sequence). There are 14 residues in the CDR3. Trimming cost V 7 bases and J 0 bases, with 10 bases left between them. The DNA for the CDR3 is TGTGCCAGCAACCAAGTAGTTAGCAATCAGCCCCAGCATTTT. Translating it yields CASNQVVSNQPQHF.

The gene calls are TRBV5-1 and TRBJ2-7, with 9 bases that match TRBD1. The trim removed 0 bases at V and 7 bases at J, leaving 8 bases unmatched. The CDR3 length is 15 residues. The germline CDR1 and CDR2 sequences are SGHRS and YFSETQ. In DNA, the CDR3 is TGCGCCAGCAGCTTGGAGGGACAGGGTCGCGTTGAGCAGTACTTC. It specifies CASSLEGQGRVEQYF.

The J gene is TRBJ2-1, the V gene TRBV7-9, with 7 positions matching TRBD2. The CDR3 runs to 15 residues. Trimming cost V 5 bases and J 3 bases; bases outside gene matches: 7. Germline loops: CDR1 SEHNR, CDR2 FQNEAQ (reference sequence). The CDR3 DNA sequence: TGTGCCAGCAGCGCCGCCGGGACTATCTACAATGAGCAGTTCTTC. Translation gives CASSAAGTIYNEQFF.

DNA of the CDR3: TGTGCCAGCAGCTCCCAGGGGTACCTTAACACTGAAGCTTTCTTT. Its protein product is CASSSQGYLNTEAFF. The chain combines TRBV3-1 (or the pseudogene TRBV3-2) with TRBJ1-1, with a possible D match to TRBD1 (6 bases). CDR1 LGHDT and CDR2 YNNKEL come from the germline V gene (reference sequence). The CDR3 has 15 amino acids. Trimming shortened V by 5 bases and J by 2 bases, and 15 bases separated the two germline ends.

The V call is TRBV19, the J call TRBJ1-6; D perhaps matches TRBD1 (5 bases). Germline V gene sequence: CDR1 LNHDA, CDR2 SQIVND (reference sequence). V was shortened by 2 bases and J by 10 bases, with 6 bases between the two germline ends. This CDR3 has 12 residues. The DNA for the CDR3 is TGTGCCAGTAGTATAAGGGGCTCACCCCTCCACTTT. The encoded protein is CASSIRGSPLHF.

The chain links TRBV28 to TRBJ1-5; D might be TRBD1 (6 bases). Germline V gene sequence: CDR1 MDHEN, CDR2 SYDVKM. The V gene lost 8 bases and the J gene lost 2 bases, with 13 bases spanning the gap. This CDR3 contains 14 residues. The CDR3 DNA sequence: TGTGCCAGCGGGGGCGGGCAGCGCAATCAGCCCCAGCATTTT. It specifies CASGGGQRNQPQHF.

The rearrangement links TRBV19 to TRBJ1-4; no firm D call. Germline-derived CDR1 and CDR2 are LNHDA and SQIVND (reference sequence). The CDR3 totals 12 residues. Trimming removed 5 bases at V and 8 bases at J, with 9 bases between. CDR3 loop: CASSLPGEKLFF. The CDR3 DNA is TGTGCCAGTAGTCTGCCGGGGGAAAAACTGTTTTTT. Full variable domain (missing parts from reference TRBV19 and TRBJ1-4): DGGITQSPKYLFRKEGQNVTLSCEQNLNHDAMYWYRQDPGQGLRLIYYSQIVNDFQKGDIAEGYSVSREKKESFPLTVTSAQKNPTAFYLCASSLPGEKLFFGSGTQLSVL.

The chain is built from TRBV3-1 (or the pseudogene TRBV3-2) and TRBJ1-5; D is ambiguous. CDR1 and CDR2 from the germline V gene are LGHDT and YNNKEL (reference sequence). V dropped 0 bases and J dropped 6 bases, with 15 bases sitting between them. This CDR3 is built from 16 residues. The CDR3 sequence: CASSQELSAVPQPQHF. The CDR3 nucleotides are TGTGCCAGCAGCCAAGAACTATCGGCAGTTCCTCAGCCCCAGCATTTT.

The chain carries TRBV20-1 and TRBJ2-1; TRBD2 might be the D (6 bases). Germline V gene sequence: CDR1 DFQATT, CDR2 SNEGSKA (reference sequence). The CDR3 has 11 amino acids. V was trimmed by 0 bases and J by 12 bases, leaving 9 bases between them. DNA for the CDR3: TGCAGTGCTAGAGAAGTAGCGGTGCAGTTCTTC. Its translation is CSAREVAVQFF.

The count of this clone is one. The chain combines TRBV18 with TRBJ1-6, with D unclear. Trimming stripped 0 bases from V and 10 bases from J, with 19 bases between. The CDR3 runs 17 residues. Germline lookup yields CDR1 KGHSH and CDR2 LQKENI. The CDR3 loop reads CASSPPLRLGLGSPLHF. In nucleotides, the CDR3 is TGTGCCAGCTCACCACCTCTACGGCTGGGCCTTGGCTCACCCCTCCACTTT.

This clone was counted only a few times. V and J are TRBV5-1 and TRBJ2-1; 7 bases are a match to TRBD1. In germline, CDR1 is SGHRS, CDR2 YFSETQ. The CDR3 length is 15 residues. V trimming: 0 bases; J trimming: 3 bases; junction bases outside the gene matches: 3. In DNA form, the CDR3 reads TGCGCCAGCAGCTTGGAGGGGGCTCGCTACAATGAGCAGTTCTTC. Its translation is CASSLEGARYNEQFF.

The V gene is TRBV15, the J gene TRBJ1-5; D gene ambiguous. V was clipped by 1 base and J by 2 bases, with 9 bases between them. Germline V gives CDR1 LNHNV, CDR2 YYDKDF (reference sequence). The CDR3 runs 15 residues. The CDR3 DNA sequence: TGTGCCACCAGCAGAGGTGGAGGTGGCAATCAGCCCCAGCATTTT. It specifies CATSRGGGGNQPQHF.

Here the CDR3 reads CASSDQAGANEKLFF. In DNA, the CDR3 is TGTGCCAGCAGTGATCAAGCGGGAGCAAATGAAAAACTGTTTTTT. The rearrangement uses TRBV6-1 and TRBJ1-4; D gene ambiguous. V lost 3 bases to trimming and J lost 5 bases, with 13 bases between them. Germline-derived CDR1 and CDR2 are MNHNS and SASEGT. The CDR3 has 15 amino acids.

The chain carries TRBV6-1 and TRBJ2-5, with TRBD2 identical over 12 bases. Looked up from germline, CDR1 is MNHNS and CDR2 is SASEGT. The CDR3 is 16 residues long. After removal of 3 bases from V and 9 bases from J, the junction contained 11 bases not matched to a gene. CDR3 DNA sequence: TGTGCCAGCAGTGACCAGCGCGGGGGACTAGCGGGTTCCCAGTACTTC. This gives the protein CASSDQRGGLAGSQYF.

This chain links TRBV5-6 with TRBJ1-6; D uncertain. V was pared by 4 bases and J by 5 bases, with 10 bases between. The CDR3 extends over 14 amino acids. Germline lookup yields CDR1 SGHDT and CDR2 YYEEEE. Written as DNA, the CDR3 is TGTGCCAGCAGCCTAGAACTAAATAATTCACCCCTCCACTTT. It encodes CASSLELNNSPLHF.

Here the CDR3 DNA reads TGTGCCAGCAGGGTACAGGGAAACACCATATATTTT. This codes for CASRVQGNTIYF. The V gene is TRBV6-6, the J gene TRBJ1-3; D is undetermined. This CDR3 region has 12 residues. CDR1 MNHNY and CDR2 SVGAGI come from the germline V gene (reference sequence). The V end lost 6 bases, the J end lost 4 bases, and 7 bases lay between the germline ends.